This entry lists 3 T cell receptor beta chains sequenced from one sample in a study of shared clonotypes between healthy human individuals. Sequencing was performed with immunoSEQ multiplex PCR; in TCRdb, only in-frame clones are kept and a portion is missing. Of millions of clones listed, around 94% are singletons. The sequenced sample consisted of naive CD4+ T cells sorted from blood. Sample subset: CD45RA+ positively selected. The receptors here all came from a man younger than 30 in good health.

The chain links TRBV6-6 to TRBJ1-5; a weak D match, TRBD1 (5 bases). V lost 6 bases, J lost 3 bases, and 18 bases lay in between. The germline CDR1 and CDR2 sequences are MNHNY and SVGAGI (reference sequence). CDR3 length: 16 amino acids. CDR3 bases: TGTGCCAGCAGGACCGAGGGGAGGGTGGACAATCAGCCCCAGCATTTT. Translated: CASRTEGRVDNQPQHF.

The genes are TRBV7-2 and TRBJ2-7; 16 bases align to TRBD2. Per the germline V gene, CDR1 is SGHTA and CDR2 is FQGNSA. CDR3 length equals 15 residues. Germline trimming cut 4 bases from V and 6 bases from J; bases unmatched to any gene: 3. In DNA, the CDR3 is TGTGCCAGCAGCTCGGGACTAGCGGGAGGGGTCGAGCAGTACTTC. Amino acids: CASSSGLAGGVEQYF.

This rearrangement joins TRBV19 to TRBJ2-1; TRBD2 is a possible D gene (5 bases). The CDR3 totals 14 residues. With 4 bases removed from V and 5 bases from J, the gap between germline ends came to 12 bases. Per germline, CDR1 LNHDA and CDR2 SQIVND (reference sequence). CDR3 sequence (DNA): TGTGCCAGTAGTAGTGGAGGACTTAACAATGAGCAGTTCTTC. This codes for CASSSGGLNNEQFF.